Below, one T cell receptor (beta chain) is given with its context. The sample belongs to a study of PD-1 and CTLA-4 blockade in melanoma. This CDR3 contains 16 residues. V was pared by 4 bases and J by 2 bases, with 10 bases of the junction left unmatched. CDR1 is LGHDT and CDR2 is YNNKEL in the germline V gene (reference sequence). The assay was immunoSEQ multiplex PCR, and TCRdb's table has in-frame clones only and misses some. In the table there are around 16,000 clones, 73% of which are singletons. Sample: CD8+ T cells from peripheral blood, taken before anti-PD-1 treatment. The receptor's source is a human donor with melanoma. V usage is TRBV3-1 (or the pseudogene TRBV3-2) and J usage is TRBJ2-5; 7 bases align to TRBD1. CDR3 nucleotide sequence: TGTGCCAGCAGCCCGGTAAGGGGGCTGGGGCAAGAGACCCAGTACTTC. Translation gives CASSPVRGLGQETQYF.